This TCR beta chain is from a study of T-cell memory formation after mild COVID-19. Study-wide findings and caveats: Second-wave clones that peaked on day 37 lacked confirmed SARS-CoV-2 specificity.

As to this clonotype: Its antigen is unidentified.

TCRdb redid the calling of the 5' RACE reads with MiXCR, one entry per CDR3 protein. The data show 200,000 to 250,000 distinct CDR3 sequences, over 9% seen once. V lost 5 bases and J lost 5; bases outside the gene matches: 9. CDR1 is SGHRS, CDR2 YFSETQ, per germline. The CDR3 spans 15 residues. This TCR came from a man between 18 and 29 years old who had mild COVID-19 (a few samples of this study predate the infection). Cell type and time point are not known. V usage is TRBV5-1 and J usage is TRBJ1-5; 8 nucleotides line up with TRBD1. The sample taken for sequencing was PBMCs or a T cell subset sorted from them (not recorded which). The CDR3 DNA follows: TGCGCCAGCAGTTTCTCAGGGGGCGTATATCAGCCCCAGCATTTT. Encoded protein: CASSFSGGVYQPQHF.